This TCR beta chain was captured by sequencing in a study of T cell responses to AZD1222 COVID-19 vaccine. Pooled samples include second doses given at about 4 or 12 weeks. In regard to this clone: Its cognate antigen is unknown.

Using immunoSEQ multiplex PCR, the repertoire was profiled, and TCRdb retains in-frame clones only, with some absent. The table shows around 170,000 clones, with about nine tenths occurring only once. Whole-study results and caveats: Reportedly, nearly half the spike-specific TCRs target unmutated variant regions. There were mostly white British donors and more females than males, and clonal diversity was possibly underestimated. Seropositive at baseline were only a handful of AZD1222 recipients.

Germline CDR1 is SGHTA and CDR2 is FQGNSA. Trimming removed 5 bases at V and 2 bases at J, with 12 bases between. The CDR3 length is 15 residues. Sequences were derived from peripheral blood, sampled 28 days after the second AZD1222 dose. The rearrangement uses TRBV7-2 and TRBJ2-2, with D possibly matching TRBD1 (6 bases). This clonotype originated in an adult who received the AZD1222 COVID-19 vaccine. The DNA of the CDR3 is TGTGCCAGCAGCCAGAACAGGGATAACACCGGGGAGCTGTTTTTT. As protein: CASSQNRDNTGELFF. The whole variable domain, remainder taken from reference TRBV7-2 and TRBJ2-2, is GAGVSQSPSNKVTEKGKDVELRCDPISGHTALYWYRQSLGQGLEFLIYFQGNSAPDKSGLPSDRFSAERTGGSVSTLTIQRTQQEDSAVYLCASSQNRDNTGELFFGEGSRLTVL.